This T cell receptor (beta chain) was recovered during a study of glioma-infiltrating T cells. This CDR3 has 14 residues. Germline CDR1 and CDR2: WSHSY and SAAADI. V lost 6 bases, J lost 2 bases, and 13 bases lay in between. Using RNA template, CDR3s of TCR alpha and beta were amplified with iRepertoire arm-PCR. TCRdb used MiXCR to reprocess the multiplex PCR reads, holding one entry per CDR3 protein. The sample has 35,000 to 45,000 distinct CDR3 sequences, around 22% seen once. This clonotype was seen many times. The material sequenced was glioma tissue, nonneoplastic brain tissue, or PBMCs (not recorded which). The sequence was collected from a human donor with low-grade glioma or glioblastoma, undergoing nonglioma brain surgery, or in good health (not recorded which). The rearrangement joins TRBV10-2 to TRBJ2-5; possibly TRBD2 for D (6 bases). The CDR3 sequence: CASSGFRGQETQYF. The CDR3 bases are TGCGCCAGCAGCGGATTCCGGGGGCAAGAGACCCAGTACTTC.